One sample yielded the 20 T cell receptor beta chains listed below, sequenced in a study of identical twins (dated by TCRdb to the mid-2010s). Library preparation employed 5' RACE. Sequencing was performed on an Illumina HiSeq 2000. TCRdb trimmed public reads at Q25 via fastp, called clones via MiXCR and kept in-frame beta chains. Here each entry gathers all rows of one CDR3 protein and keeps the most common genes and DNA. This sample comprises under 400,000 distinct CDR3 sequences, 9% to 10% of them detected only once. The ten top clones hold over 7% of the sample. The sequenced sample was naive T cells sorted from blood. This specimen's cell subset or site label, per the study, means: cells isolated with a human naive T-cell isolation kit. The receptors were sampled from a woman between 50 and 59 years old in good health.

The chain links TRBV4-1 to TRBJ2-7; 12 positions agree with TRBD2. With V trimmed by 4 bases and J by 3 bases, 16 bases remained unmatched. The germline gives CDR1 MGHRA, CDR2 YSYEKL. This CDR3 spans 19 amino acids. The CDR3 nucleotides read TGCGCCAGCAGCCCCCGGAGCCTTTCCCTAGCGGGAGGGGGCTACGAGCAGTACGTC. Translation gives CASSPRSLSLAGGGYEQYV.

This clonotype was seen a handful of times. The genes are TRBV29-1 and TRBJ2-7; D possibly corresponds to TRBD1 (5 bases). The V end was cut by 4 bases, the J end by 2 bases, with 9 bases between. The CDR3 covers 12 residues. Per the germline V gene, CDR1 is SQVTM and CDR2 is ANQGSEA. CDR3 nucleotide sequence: TGCAGCGTTGTCGACAGTGCCTACGAGCAGTACGTC. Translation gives CSVVDSAYEQYV.

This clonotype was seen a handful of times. The CDR3 DNA sequence: TGTGCCAGCAGTCGACCTGGGACAGGGCCCGAGACCCAGTACTTC. As protein: CASSRPGTGPETQYF. The rearrangement joins TRBV12-3 or TRBV12-4 to TRBJ2-5, with 9 bases aligning to TRBD1. The trim removed 5 bases at V and 5 bases at J, leaving 9 bases unmatched. The CDR3 is made up of 15 amino acids.

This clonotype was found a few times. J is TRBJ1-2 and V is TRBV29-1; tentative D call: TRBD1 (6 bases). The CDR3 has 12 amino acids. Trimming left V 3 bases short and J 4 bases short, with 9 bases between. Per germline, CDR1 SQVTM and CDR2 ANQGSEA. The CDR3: CSVESRGYGYTF. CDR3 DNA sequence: TGCAGCGTTGAGTCCAGGGGCTATGGCTACACCTTC.

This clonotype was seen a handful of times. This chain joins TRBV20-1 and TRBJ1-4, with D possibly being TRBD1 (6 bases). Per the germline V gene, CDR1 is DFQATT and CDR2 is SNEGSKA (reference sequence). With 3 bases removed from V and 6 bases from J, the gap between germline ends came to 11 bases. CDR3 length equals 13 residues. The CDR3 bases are TGCAGTGCTAGCGACAGGAGGGATGAAAAACTGTTTTTT. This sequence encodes CSASDRRDEKLFF.

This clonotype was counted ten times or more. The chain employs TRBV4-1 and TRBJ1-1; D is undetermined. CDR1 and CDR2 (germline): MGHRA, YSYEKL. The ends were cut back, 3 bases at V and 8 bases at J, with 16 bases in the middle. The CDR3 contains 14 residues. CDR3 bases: TGCGCCAGCAGCCATCAACCGGGAGAGGACGAAGCTTTCTTT. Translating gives CASSHQPGEDEAFF.

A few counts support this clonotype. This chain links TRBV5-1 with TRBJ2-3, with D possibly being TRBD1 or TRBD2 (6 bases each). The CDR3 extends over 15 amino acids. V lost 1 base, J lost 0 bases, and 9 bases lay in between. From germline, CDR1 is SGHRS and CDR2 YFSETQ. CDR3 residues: CASSLRGTSTDTQYF. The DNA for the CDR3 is TGCGCCAGCAGCTTGAGGGGGACTAGCACAGATACGCAGTATTTT.

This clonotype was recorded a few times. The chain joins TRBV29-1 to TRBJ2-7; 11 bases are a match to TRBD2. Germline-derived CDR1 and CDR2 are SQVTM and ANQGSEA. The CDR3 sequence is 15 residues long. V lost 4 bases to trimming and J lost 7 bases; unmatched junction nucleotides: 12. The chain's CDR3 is CSVGHLSGTSGEQYF. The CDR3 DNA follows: TGCAGCGTTGGTCACCTTTCTGGGACTAGCGGAGAGCAGTACTTC.

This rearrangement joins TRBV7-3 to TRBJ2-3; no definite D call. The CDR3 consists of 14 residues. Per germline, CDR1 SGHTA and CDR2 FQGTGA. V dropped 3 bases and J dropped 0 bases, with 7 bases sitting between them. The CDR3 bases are TGTGCCAGCAGCTTTGACATAAGCACAGATACGCAGTATTTT. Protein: CASSFDISTDTQYF.

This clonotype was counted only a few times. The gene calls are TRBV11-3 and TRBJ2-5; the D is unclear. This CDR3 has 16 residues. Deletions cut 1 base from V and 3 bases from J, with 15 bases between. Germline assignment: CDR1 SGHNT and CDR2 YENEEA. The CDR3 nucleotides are TGTGCCAGCAGCTTAGCACAAACACGGAAAGAAGAGACCCAGTACTTC. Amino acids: CASSLAQTRKEETQYF.

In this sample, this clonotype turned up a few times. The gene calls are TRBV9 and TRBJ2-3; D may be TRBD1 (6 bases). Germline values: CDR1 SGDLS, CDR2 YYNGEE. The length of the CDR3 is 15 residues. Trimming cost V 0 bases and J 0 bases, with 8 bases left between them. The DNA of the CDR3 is TGTGCCAGCAGCGTAGTGGGGGCTAGCACAGATACGCAGTATTTT. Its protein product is CASSVVGASTDTQYF.

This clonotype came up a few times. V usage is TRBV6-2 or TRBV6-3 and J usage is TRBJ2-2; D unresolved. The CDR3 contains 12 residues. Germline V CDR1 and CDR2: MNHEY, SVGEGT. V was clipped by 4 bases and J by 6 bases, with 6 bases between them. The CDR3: CASSLSSGELFF. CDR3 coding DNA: TGTGCCAGCAGTTTGAGCTCCGGGGAGCTGTTTTTT.

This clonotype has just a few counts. The CDR3 DNA is TGTGCCAGCAGTTTTCATGAGACCCAGTACTTC. Protein sequence: CASSFHETQYF. The rearrangement uses TRBV12-3 or TRBV12-4 and TRBJ2-5; no clear D gene. This CDR3 comprises 11 residues. V lost 3 bases and J 5 bases, leaving 4 bases between the germline ends.

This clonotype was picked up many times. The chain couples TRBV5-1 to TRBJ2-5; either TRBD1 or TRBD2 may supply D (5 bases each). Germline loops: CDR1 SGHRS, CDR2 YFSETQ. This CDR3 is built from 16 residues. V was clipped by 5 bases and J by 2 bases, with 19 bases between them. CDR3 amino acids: CASRKSGRTSQETQYF. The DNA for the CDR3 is TGCGCCAGCAGGAAAAGCGGAAGGACATCACAAGAGACCCAGTACTTC. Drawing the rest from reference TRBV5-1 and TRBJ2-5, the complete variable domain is KAGVTQTPRYLIKTRGQQVTLSCSPISGHRSVSWYQQTPGQGLQFLFEYFSETQRNKGNFPGRFSGRQFSNSRSEMNVSTLELGDSALYLCASRKSGRTSQETQYFGPGTRLLVL.

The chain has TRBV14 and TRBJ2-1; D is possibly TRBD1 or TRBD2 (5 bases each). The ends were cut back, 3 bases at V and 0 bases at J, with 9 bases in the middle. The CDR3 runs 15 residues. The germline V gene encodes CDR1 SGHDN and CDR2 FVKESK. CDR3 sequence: CASSHSGSSYNEQFF. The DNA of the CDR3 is TGTGCCAGCAGCCATTCAGGGAGCTCCTACAATGAGCAGTTCTTC.

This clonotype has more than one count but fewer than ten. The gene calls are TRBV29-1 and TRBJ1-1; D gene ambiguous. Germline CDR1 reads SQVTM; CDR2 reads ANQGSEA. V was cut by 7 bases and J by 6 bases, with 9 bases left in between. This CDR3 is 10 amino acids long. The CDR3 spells CSGGDAEAFF. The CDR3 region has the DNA TGCAGCGGTGGGGATGCTGAAGCTTTCTTT.

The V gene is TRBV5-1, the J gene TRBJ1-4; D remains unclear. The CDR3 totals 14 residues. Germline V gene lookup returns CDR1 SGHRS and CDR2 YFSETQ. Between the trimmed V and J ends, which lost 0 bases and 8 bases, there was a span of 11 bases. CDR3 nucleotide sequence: TGCGCCAGCAGCTTGGGGGCCCTGGAGGAAAAACTGTTTTTT. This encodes CASSLGALEEKLFF.

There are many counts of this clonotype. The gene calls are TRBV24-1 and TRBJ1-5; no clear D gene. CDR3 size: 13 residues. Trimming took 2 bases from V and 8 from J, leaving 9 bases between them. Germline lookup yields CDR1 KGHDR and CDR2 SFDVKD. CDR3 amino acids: CATSDWAGEPQHF. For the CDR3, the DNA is TGTGCCACCAGTGATTGGGCCGGGGAGCCCCAGCATTTT.

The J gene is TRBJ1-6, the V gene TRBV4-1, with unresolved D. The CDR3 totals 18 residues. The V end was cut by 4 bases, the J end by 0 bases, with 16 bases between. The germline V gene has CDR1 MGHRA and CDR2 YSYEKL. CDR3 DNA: TGCGCCAGCAGCCCCGACCTTACCTTGAGCTCCTATAATTCACCCCTCCACTTT. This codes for CASSPDLTLSSYNSPLHF.

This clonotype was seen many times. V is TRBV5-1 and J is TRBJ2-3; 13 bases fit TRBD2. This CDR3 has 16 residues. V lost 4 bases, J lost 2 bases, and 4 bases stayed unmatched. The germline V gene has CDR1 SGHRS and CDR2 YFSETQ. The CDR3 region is CASSLGTSGITDTQYF. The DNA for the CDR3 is TGCGCCAGCAGCCTGGGGACTAGCGGGATCACAGATACGCAGTATTTT. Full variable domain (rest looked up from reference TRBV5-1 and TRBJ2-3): KAGVTQTPRYLIKTRGQQVTLSCSPISGHRSVSWYQQTPGQGLQFLFEYFSETQRNKGNFPGRFSGRQFSNSRSEMNVSTLELGDSALYLCASSLGTSGITDTQYFGPGTRLTVL.